This entry lists 20 T cell receptor beta chains sequenced from one sample in a study of memory CD4+ T cells and cytomegalovirus serostatus. Single viable CD3+CD4+CD8-CD45RO+ cells were sorted as the memory CD4+ T cells. Assay: immunoSEQ multiplex PCR; the TCRdb copy retains only in-frame clones and omits some. The sample has almost 55,000 clones, roughly 79% seen once. The sample comprised memory CD4+ T cells from blood. The receptors stem from an adult in good health and CMV-seronegative.

This clone showed up just once. J is TRBJ1-5 and V is TRBV5-6; D is possibly TRBD1 (6 bases). The V gene's germline CDR1 is SGHDT and CDR2 YYEEEE. Trimming stripped 2 bases from V and 4 bases from J, with 16 bases between. The CDR3 totals 16 residues. DNA of the CDR3: TGTGCCAGCAGCTTCGGGAGGGGGAAAGGAAATCAGCCCCAGCATTTT. Protein product: CASSFGRGKGNQPQHF.

The CDR3 here is CASSLGHVRPEAFF. For the CDR3, the DNA is TGTGCCAGCAGCTTGGGTCACGTCAGGCCTGAAGCTTTCTTT. The genes are TRBV7-2 and TRBJ1-1; D remains ambiguous. The ends were cut back, 3 bases at V and 6 bases at J, with 14 bases in the middle. This CDR3 spans 14 amino acids. CDR1 is SGHTA and CDR2 is FQGNSA in the germline V gene.

The rearrangement uses TRBV27 and TRBJ1-4; 9 nucleotides match TRBD1. Per the germline V gene, CDR1 is MNHEY and CDR2 is SMNVEV (reference sequence). The CDR3 covers 18 residues. J lost 0 bases, V lost 8 bases, and 13 bases had no gene match. The CDR3 coding sequence is TGTGCCAGCTCCCAGGGACAGGGAAAAAGGGCAACTAATGAAAAACTGTTTTTT. It translates to CASSQGQGKRATNEKLFF.

The CDR3 DNA sequence: TGTGCCTGGAGTGAACTAGCGGGGGGGCTAGAGACCCAGTACTTC. The encoded protein is CAWSELAGGLETQYF. This chain uses TRBV30 with TRBJ2-5, with 13 bases matching TRBD2. V was pared by 1 base and J by 4 bases, with 3 bases of the junction left unmatched. Germline values: CDR1 GTSNPN, CDR2 SVGIG (reference sequence). The CDR3 contains 15 residues.

V and J are TRBV29-1 and TRBJ2-1; the match to TRBD1 covers 9 bases. The CDR3 loop spans 15 amino acids. V was pared by 5 bases and J by 8 bases, with 13 bases of the junction left unmatched. Germline CDR1 reads SQVTM; CDR2 reads ANQGSEA. The CDR3 sequence: CSVRLQGALEDEQFF. As DNA, the CDR3 is TGCAGCGTTCGTTTACAGGGGGCCCTTGAGGATGAGCAGTTCTTC.

The chain joins TRBV7-9 to TRBJ2-7; D possibly corresponds to TRBD2 (5 bases). V lost 7 bases and J lost 6, with 22 bases in between. The CDR3 sequence is 15 residues long. The germline gives CDR1 SEHNR, CDR2 FQNEAQ (reference sequence). The CDR3 bases are TGTGCCAGCACCCCCCCGGCTAGGCCTGAGGGCGAGCAGTACTTC. Translating it yields CASTPPARPEGEQYF.

The genes are TRBV10-3 and TRBJ2-7; 12 bases align to TRBD1. V lost 7 bases, J lost 1 base, and 2 bases stayed unmatched. Per the germline V gene, CDR1 is ENHRY and CDR2 is SYGVKD. The CDR3 is made up of 14 amino acids. The CDR3 DNA follows: TGTGCCATCAAGGGACAGGGGGCTTCCTACGAGCAGTACTTC. It codes for CAIKGQGASYEQYF.

The chain carries TRBV11-2 and TRBJ2-2; 8 bases line up with TRBD1. The CDR3 contains 15 residues. Trimming at V came to 6 bases and at J to 4 bases, leaving 7 bases not matched to a gene. From germline, CDR1 is SGHAT and CDR2 FQNNGV. The CDR3 loop is CASRLTGGRTGELFF. The CDR3 DNA sequence: TGTGCCAGCAGGCTCACAGGGGGGCGCACCGGGGAGCTGTTTTTT. The full variable domain, completed using reference TRBV11-2 and TRBJ2-2, is EAGVAQSPRYKIIEKRQSVAFWCNPISGHATLYWYQQILGQGPKLLIQFQNNGVVDDSQLPKDRFSAERLKGVDSTLKIQPAKLEDSAVYLCASRLTGGRTGELFFGEGSRLTVL.

This CDR3 is CASSLATTDGYTF. DNA of the CDR3: TGTGCCAGCAGCTTAGCTACAACTGATGGCTACACCTTC. This chain joins TRBV7-9 and TRBJ1-2; D gene ambiguous. Germline V CDR1 and CDR2: SEHNR, FQNEAQ (reference sequence). V was trimmed by 0 bases and J by 6 bases, leaving 8 bases between them. The CDR3 runs 13 residues.

J is TRBJ1-1 and V is TRBV5-8; no clear D gene. This CDR3 comprises 15 residues. Germline V gives CDR1 SGHTS, CDR2 YDEGEE. V was pared by 0 bases and J by 3 bases, with 12 bases between. CDR3 residues: CASSLAGSRDTEAFF. The CDR3 DNA reads as TGTGCCAGCAGCTTGGCGGGCAGTCGGGACACTGAAGCTTTCTTT.

In this sample, this clone turned up a few times. The chain recombines TRBV11-2 with TRBJ1-1, with D maybe TRBD1 (6 bases). The CDR3 length is 15 residues. Per germline, CDR1 SGHAT and CDR2 FQNNGV. Deletions cut 0 bases from V and 5 bases from J, with 13 bases between. CDR3 in DNA: TGTGCCAGCAGCTTAGAAGGGGGGGCAGGGACTGAAGCTTTCTTT. Its protein is CASSLEGGAGTEAFF. The full variable domain, its missing parts supplied by reference TRBV11-2 and TRBJ1-1, is EAGVAQSPRYKIIEKRQSVAFWCNPISGHATLYWYQQILGQGPKLLIQFQNNGVVDDSQLPKDRFSAERLKGVDSTLKIQPAKLEDSAVYLCASSLEGGAGTEAFFGQGTRLTVV.

The genes are TRBV2 and TRBJ2-7; D may correspond to TRBD1 or TRBD2 (5 bases each). The CDR3 is 15 amino acids. V lost 8 bases to trimming and J lost 6 bases, with 23 bases between them. The germline V gene encodes CDR1 SNHLY and CDR2 FYNNEI. CDR3: CASGGLGVGLGEQYF. The CDR3 bases are TGTGCCAGCGGGGGTCTTGGGGTAGGATTGGGCGAGCAGTACTTC. Together with reference TRBV2 and TRBJ2-7, the CDR3 gives the full variable domain: EPEVTQTPSHQVTQMGQEVILRCVPISNHLYFYWYRQILGQKVEFLVSFYNNEISEKSEIFDDQFSVERPDGSNFTLKIRSTKLEDSAMYFCASGGLGVGLGEQYFGPGTRLTVT.

The rearrangement joins TRBV6-1 to TRBJ2-7; tentatively, D is TRBD2 (5 bases). CDR1 MNHNS and CDR2 SASEGT come from the germline V gene. V dropped 2 bases and J dropped 6 bases, with 8 bases sitting between them. The CDR3 is made up of 12 amino acids. CDR3 residues: CASSEKRVEQYF. The DNA of the CDR3 is TGTGCCAGCAGTGAAAAGAGGGTCGAGCAGTACTTC.

This clone was observed a few times. The chain is built from TRBV2 and TRBJ2-7; D gene uncertain. CDR3 length: 11 amino acids. Germline V gene lookup returns CDR1 SNHLY and CDR2 FYNNEI. V was pared by 6 bases and J by 3 bases, with 6 bases between. This CDR3 reads CASRQYYEQYF. For the CDR3, the DNA is TGTGCCAGCAGGCAATACTACGAGCAGTACTTC.

This sequence joins TRBV5-4 and TRBJ2-7, with TRBD1 matching 7 bases. The CDR3 loop spans 13 amino acids. Germline assignment: CDR1 SGHNT and CDR2 YYREEE (reference sequence). Losses at the gene ends were 3 bases for V and 9 bases for J; bases not matched to a gene: 9. In DNA form, the CDR3 reads TGTGCCAGCAGCTCGACAGGGAACGGCGGGCAGTACTTC. Protein: CASSSTGNGGQYF.

The chain is built from TRBV10-3 and TRBJ1-6; possibly TRBD1 for D (5 bases). The CDR3 has 14 amino acids. Trimming left V 6 bases short and J 7 bases short, with 13 bases between. CDR1 and CDR2 from the germline V gene are ENHRY and SYGVKD. CDR3 loop: CAIRSGGDNSPLHF. In DNA form, the CDR3 reads TGTGCCATCAGGAGTGGGGGGGACAATTCACCCCTCCACTTT.

This rearrangement joins TRBV29-1 to TRBJ2-3; unclear D gene. The germline V gene encodes CDR1 SQVTM and CDR2 ANQGSEA. The CDR3 is 13 amino acids. The V end was cut by 3 bases, the J end by 5 bases, with 12 bases between. The CDR3 spells CSVDTLRGDTQYF. CDR3 in DNA: TGCAGCGTTGATACCCTCAGAGGAGATACGCAGTATTTT.

This clone was picked up one time. The rearrangement links TRBV7-2 to TRBJ2-3, with 8 bases identical to TRBD2. This CDR3 contains 15 residues. After removal of 5 bases from V and 7 bases from J, the junction contained 11 bases not matched to a gene. Looked up from germline, CDR1 is SGHTA and CDR2 is FQGNSA. In nucleotides, the CDR3 is TGTGCCAGCAGCCGACCCCCAGCGGGAGCGTATACGCAGTATTTT. Its protein is CASSRPPAGAYTQYF.

The chain is built from TRBV7-9 and TRBJ1-1; D possibly corresponds to TRBD1 (5 bases). Trimming pared 0 bases from V and 4 bases from J, leaving 9 bases between. Germline lookup yields CDR1 SEHNR and CDR2 FQNEAQ (reference sequence). CDR3 length: 14 residues. CDR3 sequence: CASSLALGLTEAFF. The CDR3 DNA sequence: TGTGCCAGCAGCTTAGCCTTGGGGCTCACTGAAGCTTTCTTT.

This clone was counted once. The gene calls are TRBV27 and TRBJ1-5; no clear D. With 5 bases removed from V and 3 bases from J, the gap between germline ends came to 5 bases. Germline V gene lookup returns CDR1 MNHEY and CDR2 SMNVEV (reference sequence). The CDR3 contains 12 residues. The CDR3 region has the DNA TGTGCCAGCAGTAGGCCCAATCAGCCCCAGCATTTT. Translation: CASSRPNQPQHF.